This paragraph covers one T cell receptor beta chain sequence. The sample is drawn from a study of T cell responses to AZD1222 COVID-19 vaccine. Libraries were prepared by immunoSEQ multiplex PCR; TCRdb keeps only in-frame clonotypes and omits some of them. The sample shows 50,000 to 60,000 clones, about 87% of them seen only once. With 0 bases clipped from V and 6 bases from J, the junction kept 6 bases outside the gene matches. The CDR3 extends over 16 amino acids. The germline V gene encodes CDR1 SGHRS and CDR2 YFSETQ. The receptor was isolated from an adult in good health. Sequencing used peripheral blood, obtained on day 0 of AZD1222 vaccination. J is TRBJ2-1 and V is TRBV5-1; 10 bases are a match to TRBD2. The DNA of the CDR3 is TGCGCCAGCAGCTTGGCCCCAGCGGGAGGGCCCAATGAGCAGTTCTTC. It is translated as CASSLAPAGGPNEQFF.